Below are 12 T cell receptor beta chains sequenced from a single sample in a study of T cell responses to AZD1222 COVID-19 vaccine. The protocol was immunoSEQ multiplex PCR, while the TCRdb copy is restricted to in-frame clones and leaves out a portion. The table shows about 110,000 clones, with roughly nine tenths occurring only once. The source material was peripheral blood, sampled on day 0 of AZD1222 vaccination. Receptor source: an adult in good health.

J is TRBJ1-1 and V is TRBV16, with a possible D match to TRBD1 (6 bases). This CDR3 spans 14 amino acids. Germline lookup yields CDR1 KGHSY and CDR2 FQNENV. V was cut by 1 base and J by 1 base, with 7 bases left in between. The CDR3 region has the DNA TGTGCCAGCAGCCAATGGACAGAGAACACTGAAGCTTTCTTT. Its protein product is CASSQWTENTEAFF. Complete variable domain (other parts from reference TRBV16 and TRBJ1-1): GEEVAQTPKHLVRGEGQKAKLYCAPIKGHSYVFWYQQVLKNEFKFLISFQNENVFDETGMPKERFSAKCLPNSPCSLEIQATKLEDSAVYFCASSQWTENTEAFFGQGTRLTVV.

This chain uses TRBV5-1 with TRBJ1-4; perhaps TRBD1 as D (5 bases). V lost 4 bases to trimming and J lost 4 bases, with 11 bases between them. Per the germline V gene, CDR1 is SGHRS and CDR2 is YFSETQ. CDR3 length: 14 amino acids. The CDR3 loop is CASSLGTFNEKLFF. The CDR3 nucleotides read TGCGCCAGCAGCCTCGGGACCTTTAATGAAAAACTGTTTTTT.

The rearrangement links TRBV19 to TRBJ1-2; D uncertain. The V and J ends lost 5 bases and 7 bases respectively, with 11 bases between them. This CDR3 has 12 amino acids. Per germline, CDR1 LNHDA and CDR2 SQIVND (reference sequence). CDR3 DNA sequence: TGTGCCAGTAGTGGGCAGGTTCGTGGCTACACCTTC. Amino acids: CASSGQVRGYTF.

The V and J genes are TRBV6-4 and TRBJ1-5, with a possible D match to TRBD1 (5 bases). Germline V gene lookup returns CDR1 MRHNA and CDR2 SNTAGT. CDR3 size: 14 residues. Trimming took off 3 bases at V and 6 bases at J, with 12 bases between the two ends. The CDR3: CASSENGGAQPQHF. The CDR3 region has the DNA TGTGCCAGCAGTGAGAACGGGGGAGCTCAGCCCCAGCATTTT.

The chain has TRBV5-5 and TRBJ1-2; D may be TRBD1 (5 bases). Germline CDR1 is SGHKS and CDR2 is YYEKEE (reference sequence). Trimming removed 1 base from V and 4 bases from J, with 8 bases in between. This CDR3 region has 13 residues. The CDR3 bases are TGTGCCAGCAGCTTGCAGGGTGCCTATGGCTACACCTTC. Residues: CASSLQGAYGYTF.

This chain connects TRBV4-1 to TRBJ2-4; 8 bases agree with TRBD2. Germline CDR1 and CDR2: MGHRA and YSYEKL. Germline trimming cut 1 base from V and 6 bases from J; bases unmatched to any gene: 5. The CDR3 has 15 residues. DNA for the CDR3: TGCGCCAGCAGCCAAGTGGCGGGGGGCGGAAACATTCAGTACTTC. This translates into CASSQVAGGGNIQYF.

The chain is built from TRBV5-6 and TRBJ2-5; D possibly corresponds to TRBD2 (6 bases). CDR1 and CDR2 (germline): SGHDT, YYEEEE. V lost 3 bases to trimming and J lost 3 bases, with 12 bases between them. The length of the CDR3 is 14 residues. The CDR3 loop reads CASSSGLIEETQYF. For the CDR3, the DNA is TGTGCCAGCAGCTCGGGACTGATTGAAGAGACCCAGTACTTC.

V usage is TRBV5-4 and J usage is TRBJ2-5; 8 bases match TRBD1. CDR3 length: 14 residues. Losses at the gene ends were 4 bases for V and 2 bases for J; bases not matched to a gene: 4. The germline CDR1 and CDR2 sequences are SGHNT and YYREEE (reference sequence). CDR3 in DNA: TGTGCCAGCAGCGTCGGACAGGGACAAGAGACCCAGTACTTC. Protein product: CASSVGQGQETQYF.

A few counts support this clone. This specimen includes other DNA sequences encoding the same CDR3. The CDR3 coding sequence is TGTGCCAGCAGTAAGACAGGGGTGAACACTGAAGCTTTCTTT. Translating gives CASSKTGVNTEAFF. The chain recombines TRBV6-5 with TRBJ1-1, with TRBD1 matching over 8 bases. There are 14 residues in the CDR3. Germline V CDR1 and CDR2: MNHEY, SVGAGI. The J segment lost 0 bases and the V segment lost 5 bases, leaving 2 bases of the junction unmatched.

The rearrangement links TRBV3-1 (or the pseudogene TRBV3-2) to TRBJ2-1; 7 bases are a match to TRBD1. The CDR3 consists of 16 residues. The J segment lost 2 bases and the V segment lost 1 base, leaving 5 bases of the junction unmatched. Germline V gene sequence: CDR1 LGHDT, CDR2 YNNKEL (reference sequence). The CDR3 protein is CASSQGTGVAYNEQFF. CDR3 in DNA: TGTGCCAGCAGCCAAGGAACAGGGGTGGCCTACAATGAGCAGTTCTTC.

The chain recombines TRBV6-5 with TRBJ1-2, with TRBD1 matching over 9 bases. Unmatched junction bases numbered 9, after V lost 6 bases and J lost 7 bases. Germline assignment: CDR1 MNHEY and CDR2 SVGAGI. CDR3 length: 14 amino acids. This CDR3 reads CASSRTGGKSGYTF. DNA for the CDR3: TGTGCCAGCAGCCGCACAGGGGGCAAAAGTGGCTACACCTTC.

The chain couples TRBV5-1 to TRBJ1-4; 8 nucleotides match TRBD1. Germline V CDR1 and CDR2: SGHRS, YFSETQ. V shed 3 bases and J 7 bases; nucleotides not matched to a gene: 11. The CDR3 runs 16 residues. As DNA, the CDR3 is TGCGCCAGCAGCTCTCACGGACAGGGACAGAGTGAAAAACTGTTTTTT. Its protein is CASSSHGQGQSEKLFF.